Presented here are 32 T cell receptor beta chains from one specimen sequenced in a study of T cell responses to AZD1222 COVID-19 vaccine. Some clones are missing from TCRdb's copy, which holds only in-frame ones; the method was immunoSEQ multiplex PCR. Of 150,000 or so clones listed, about 91% are singletons. Sequencing was performed on peripheral blood, taken 28 days after the second AZD1222 dose. Every receptor here comes from an adult who received the AZD1222 COVID-19 vaccine.

V gene TRBV5-6 combines with J gene TRBJ2-3; TRBD1 might be the D (5 bases). The CDR3 loop spans 13 amino acids. V lost 4 bases and J 1 base, leaving 7 bases between the germline ends. Looked up from germline, CDR1 is SGHDT and CDR2 is YYEEEE. In nucleotides, the CDR3 is TGTGCCAGCAGCCCGACAGGCACAGATACGCAGTATTTT. This codes for CASSPTGTDTQYF. Supplemented by reference TRBV5-6 and TRBJ2-3, the full variable domain reads DAGVTQSPTHLIKTRGQQVTLRCSPKSGHDTVSWYQQALGQGPQFIFQYYEEEERQRGNFPDRFSGHQFPNYSSELNVNALLLGDSALYLCASSPTGTDTQYFGPGTRLTVL.

The rearrangement joins TRBV5-1 to TRBJ2-7, with 8 bases identical to TRBD1. CDR1 is SGHRS, CDR2 YFSETQ, per germline. CDR3 size: 15 residues. Trimming took 3 bases from V and 0 from J; bases not matched to a gene: 5. The CDR3 protein is CASSSRQGSSYEQYF. The CDR3 DNA sequence: TGCGCCAGCAGCTCCAGACAGGGGTCCTCCTACGAGCAGTACTTC.

The chain joins TRBV28 to TRBJ1-2, with D perhaps matching TRBD1 (6 bases). Germline CDR1 and CDR2: MDHEN and SYDVKM. Trimming removed 6 bases from V and 5 bases from J, with 16 bases in between. The CDR3 length is 14 residues. DNA for the CDR3: TGTGCCAGCAGAAGGGGACATAGCTTTTATGGCTACACCTTC. Protein product: CASRRGHSFYGYTF.

This sequence joins TRBV5-1 and TRBJ1-1; D remains ambiguous. Germline V gene lookup returns CDR1 SGHRS and CDR2 YFSETQ. CDR3 length equals 15 residues. V dropped 0 bases and J dropped 0 bases, with 9 bases sitting between them. This chain's CDR3 is CASSLERVMNTEAFF. CDR3 coding DNA: TGCGCCAGCAGCTTGGAGAGAGTCATGAACACTGAAGCTTTCTTT.

The chain combines TRBV4-1 with TRBJ1-5; D unresolved. CDR3 size: 17 residues. The germline V gene has CDR1 MGHRA and CDR2 YSYEKL. Trimming left V 0 bases short and J 3 bases short, with 15 bases between. The CDR3 here is CASSQDGVYGVNQPQHF. The CDR3, as DNA: TGCGCCAGCAGCCAAGACGGGGTCTACGGGGTCAATCAGCCCCAGCATTTT.

This clone was observed a few times. The rearrangement uses TRBV6-4 and TRBJ2-1; 9 bases map to TRBD2. The CDR3 extends over 15 amino acids. CDR1 and CDR2 from the germline V gene are MRHNA and SNTAGT. V gave up 3 bases and J gave up 7 bases; unmatched junction bases: 7. For the CDR3, the DNA is TGTGCCAGCAGTGAGGGGCGGGGGGGCATGAATGAGCAGTTCTTC. Its protein product is CASSEGRGGMNEQFF.

The chain links TRBV7-2 to TRBJ2-5; 7 positions agree with TRBD2. With V trimmed by 3 bases and J by 3 bases, 10 bases remained unmatched. This CDR3 comprises 16 residues. Per germline, CDR1 SGHTA and CDR2 FQGNSA. CDR3 DNA: TGTGCCAGCAGCTTGGGAGGGCAGGGTTTAGAAGAGACCCAGTACTTC. It translates to CASSLGGQGLEETQYF.

The chain employs TRBV9 and TRBJ2-7, with TRBD1 identical over 9 bases. V was pared by 4 bases and J by 1 base, with 6 bases of the junction left unmatched. This CDR3 comprises 15 residues. Germline V gene data show CDR1 as SGDLS and CDR2 as YYNGEE. Here the CDR3 DNA reads TGTGCCAGCAGCACCGGGACAGGGAAATCCTACGAGCAGTACTTC. It translates to CASSTGTGKSYEQYF.

The chain uses TRBV7-3 and TRBJ2-3; TRBD2 matches 12 bases. V was clipped by 5 bases and J by 2 bases; unmatched bases: 5. This CDR3 is built from 16 residues. Germline V gives CDR1 SGHTA, CDR2 FQGTGA. Here the CDR3 reads CASSAGLAGNTDTQYF. The CDR3 nucleotides read TGTGCCAGCAGCGCCGGACTAGCGGGAAACACAGATACGCAGTATTTT.

A single count supports this clone. V usage is TRBV4-1 and J usage is TRBJ2-3; no clear D. The V gene's germline CDR1 is MGHRA and CDR2 YSYEKL. The CDR3 is 16 amino acids. V lost 5 bases and J 4 bases, leaving 19 bases between the germline ends. CDR3 sequence reads: CASSGLGFLVADTQYF. The CDR3 region has the DNA TGCGCCAGCAGCGGCCTGGGGTTTCTGGTGGCAGATACGCAGTATTTT.

The rearrangement links TRBV12-2 to TRBJ2-3; the table's D call, TRBD1, has no DNA check behind it. TRBV12-2 is marked as a pseudogene. The CDR3 length is 15 residues. The CDR3 here is CASRSSGGRRDTQYF. The CDR3 DNA reads TGTGCAAGTCGCTCCTCAGGGGGCCGGAGAGATACGCAGTATTTT.

The genes are TRBV11-3 and TRBJ2-1, with 7 bases fitting TRBD2. Trimming at V came to 0 bases and at J to 3 bases, leaving 8 bases not matched to a gene. Germline values: CDR1 SGHNT, CDR2 YENEEA. The CDR3 totals 17 residues. CDR3 loop: CASSLEGTSEFYNEQFF. The CDR3 nucleotides read TGTGCCAGCAGCTTAGAGGGAACTAGCGAGTTCTACAATGAGCAGTTCTTC.

V gene TRBV7-9 combines with J gene TRBJ2-5; D call uncertain. Trimming removed 4 bases from V and 9 bases from J, with 15 bases in between. The CDR3 has 13 amino acids. The germline CDR1 and CDR2 sequences are SEHNR and FQNEAQ (reference sequence). The CDR3 protein is CASSSGLDVAQYF. The DNA for the CDR3 is TGTGCCAGCAGCTCCGGTTTAGACGTGGCCCAGTACTTC.

The chain is built from TRBV21-1 and TRBJ1-1; whether TRBD1, the table's D call, matches the DNA was not checked. TRBV21-1 is labeled a pseudogene. This CDR3 region has 15 residues. CDR3 loop: CASSKGQGPDFEAFF. The CDR3 DNA reads as TGTGCCAGCAGCAAAGGACAGGGGCCCGACTTTGAAGCTTTCTTT.

The V call is TRBV6-5, the J call TRBJ2-3; no clear D gene. Germline V gives CDR1 MNHEY, CDR2 SVGAGI. The CDR3 length is 11 residues. Trimming removed 7 bases at V and 5 bases at J, with 7 bases between. The CDR3 spells CASTKGDTQYF. CDR3 in DNA: TGTGCCAGCACCAAAGGAGATACGCAGTATTTT.

The V call is TRBV6-5, the J call TRBJ2-5, with a possible D match to TRBD1 (5 bases). This CDR3 has 15 residues. Trimming left V 6 bases short and J 2 bases short, with 16 bases between. Germline lookup yields CDR1 MNHEY and CDR2 SVGAGI. This CDR3 is CASSHRARAQETQYF. CDR3 nucleotides: TGTGCCAGCAGCCACCGGGCCAGGGCGCAAGAGACCCAGTACTTC.

The V gene is TRBV19, the J gene TRBJ1-2, with D tentatively TRBD1 (6 bases). The CDR3 spans 14 residues. Trimming stripped 7 bases from V and 4 bases from J, with 16 bases between. Germline V gene sequence: CDR1 LNHDA, CDR2 SQIVND (reference sequence). The DNA for the CDR3 is TGTGCCAGTATCCCCCAGGGGATCGGCTATGGCTACACCTTC. Amino acids: CASIPQGIGYGYTF.

This chain connects TRBV25-1 to TRBJ1-2, with 7 nucleotides matching TRBD1. Losses at the gene ends were 2 bases for V and 8 bases for J; bases not matched to a gene: 8. The CDR3 spans 14 residues. The germline gives CDR1 MGHDK, CDR2 SYGVNS. The CDR3 sequence is CASSETTTGMGYTF. The CDR3 coding sequence is TGTGCCAGCAGTGAAACTACGACAGGGATGGGCTACACCTTC.

CDR3 protein: CASSFPPDRGRARSPLHF. CDR3 coding DNA: TGTGCCAGCAGTTTTCCTCCGGACAGGGGTCGGGCTCGATCACCCCTCCACTTT. The V call is TRBV28, the J call TRBJ1-6; 9 nucleotides match TRBD1. The V and J ends lost 3 bases and 10 bases, in that order; junction bases with no gene match: 16. Germline CDR1 reads MDHEN; CDR2 reads SYDVKM. The CDR3 is 18 residues long.

The V and J genes are TRBV9 and TRBJ2-1; no reliable D call. The CDR3 contains 15 residues. CDR1 is SGDLS and CDR2 is YYNGEE in the germline V gene. V was pared by 0 bases and J by 10 bases, with 17 bases between. The CDR3 protein is CASSVGRFGIGEQFF. The CDR3 DNA sequence: TGTGCCAGCAGCGTAGGCAGGTTCGGAATTGGGGAGCAGTTCTTC.

This clone came up once. The chain recombines TRBV28 with TRBJ2-1; D is possibly TRBD1 or TRBD2 (6 bases each). Germline assignment: CDR1 MDHEN and CDR2 SYDVKM. Trimming removed 8 bases at V and 8 bases at J, with 10 bases between. The CDR3 totals 11 residues. CDR3 protein: CASPRGDEQFF. The CDR3, as DNA: TGTGCCAGCCCTAGGGGGGATGAGCAGTTCTTC.

The V and J genes are TRBV21-1 and TRBJ1-2; TRBD1 is taken as the D call from the table, unchecked against the DNA. TRBV21-1 is classified as a pseudogene. The CDR3 length is 17 residues. CDR3 DNA: TGTGCCAGCAGCGAAAAACCGCCGGGACACCCACGGAATGGCTACACCTTC. Translated: CASSEKPPGHPRNGYTF.

This chain's CDR3 is CASSWKGTDEKLFF. DNA of the CDR3: TGTGCCAGCAGCTGGAAGGGAACGGATGAAAAACTGTTTTTT. The chain carries TRBV5-5 and TRBJ1-4; D gene unclear. The V end was cut by 3 bases, the J end by 6 bases, with 12 bases between. The CDR3 runs 14 residues. Per the germline V gene, CDR1 is SGHKS and CDR2 is YYEKEE (reference sequence). The full variable domain, rest sourced from reference TRBV5-5 and TRBJ1-4, is DAGVTQSPTHLIKTRGQQVTLRCSPISGHKSVSWYQQVLGQGPQFIFQYYEKEERGRGNFPDRFSARQFPNYSSELNVNALLLGDSALYLCASSWKGTDEKLFFGSGTQLSVL.

As regards this clone: An end of the junction differs from the germline gene, which may be a read error. The chain recombines TRBV7-7 with TRBJ2-2; 12 positions match TRBD1. The CDR3 has 16 amino acids. Per germline, CDR1 SSHAT and CDR2 FNYEAQ (reference sequence). CDR3 sequence (DNA): TGTGCTAGCAGCCAACTCGGGACAGGGGGCTCCAGGGAGCTGTTTTTT. Its protein is CASSQLGTGGSRELFF.

This chain joins TRBV5-6 and TRBJ2-7, with 7 bases identical to TRBD1. The germline gives CDR1 SGHDT, CDR2 YYEEEE. The ends lost 4 bases at V and 0 bases at J; junction bases unmatched: 4. The CDR3 contains 14 residues. The CDR3 loop is CASSPTGLSYEQYF. In nucleotides, the CDR3 is TGTGCCAGCAGCCCGACAGGGCTCTCCTACGAGCAGTACTTC. Full variable domain (missing parts from reference TRBV5-6 and TRBJ2-7): DAGVTQSPTHLIKTRGQQVTLRCSPKSGHDTVSWYQQALGQGPQFIFQYYEEEERQRGNFPDRFSGHQFPNYSSELNVNALLLGDSALYLCASSPTGLSYEQYFGPGTRLTVT.

Turning to this clone: The junction and the germline gene differ at one end; a read error may be behind it. The chain links TRBV6-5 to TRBJ1-5; no clear D. CDR1 MNHEY and CDR2 SVGAGI come from the germline V gene. This CDR3 contains 16 residues. CDR3 bases: TGTGCCAGCAGTCACTCCAGTCTCCGGAGCGATCAGCCCCAGCATTTT. Residues: CASSHSSLRSDQPQHF.

The gene calls are TRBV7-9 and TRBJ2-5; TRBD2 might be the D (7 bases). V was shortened by 0 bases and J by 4 bases, with 9 bases between the two germline ends. The CDR3 totals 14 residues. CDR1 is SEHNR, CDR2 FQNEAQ, per germline (reference sequence). The CDR3 region is CASSLAGGGETQYF. CDR3 DNA sequence: TGTGCCAGCAGCTTAGCAGGGGGGGGAGAGACCCAGTACTTC.

The J gene is TRBJ2-7, the V gene TRBV4-2; 9 nucleotides match TRBD2. This CDR3 has 17 amino acids. The J segment lost 3 bases and the V segment lost 3 bases, leaving 12 bases of the junction unmatched. Looked up from germline, CDR1 is LGHNA and CDR2 is YNFKEQ. CDR3 protein: CASSQNRPSGIHYEQYF. The CDR3 DNA follows: TGTGCCAGCAGCCAGAATAGGCCTAGCGGGATCCACTACGAGCAGTACTTC.

This rearrangement joins TRBV5-1 to TRBJ1-1; D perhaps matches TRBD1 (5 bases). The CDR3 extends over 15 amino acids. Deletions cut 0 bases from V and 1 base from J, with 10 bases between. Germline CDR1 and CDR2: SGHRS and YFSETQ. The CDR3 here is CASSLGDGSNTEAFF. CDR3 nucleotides: TGCGCCAGCAGCTTGGGGGACGGATCGAACACTGAAGCTTTCTTT.

The chain joins TRBV6-5 to TRBJ1-1; no clear D. This CDR3 comprises 13 residues. With 6 bases removed from V and 2 bases from J, the gap between germline ends came to 10 bases. The germline V gene has CDR1 MNHEY and CDR2 SVGAGI. The CDR3 here is CASSRRPNTEAFF. For the CDR3, the DNA is TGTGCCAGCAGCCGGCGGCCAAACACTGAAGCTTTCTTT.

The chain has TRBV4-1 and TRBJ1-5; the D gene is possibly TRBD1 (6 bases). Germline values: CDR1 MGHRA, CDR2 YSYEKL. This CDR3 is built from 14 residues. V lost 4 bases and J lost 8, with 15 bases in between. The CDR3 region has the DNA TGCGCCAGCAGCCGCGCTCAGGGGAATGAGCCCCAGCATTTT. Amino acid sequence: CASSRAQGNEPQHF.

The rearrangement uses TRBV5-1 and TRBJ2-1, with a possible D match to TRBD1 (6 bases). CDR3 length: 12 residues. The germline V and J ends were trimmed by 7 bases and 8 bases, with 13 bases remaining between them. Germline lookup yields CDR1 SGHRS and CDR2 YFSETQ. CDR3 residues: CASGTPRDEQFF. DNA of the CDR3: TGCGCCAGCGGGACACCTCGCGATGAGCAGTTCTTC. The full variable domain, rest sourced from reference TRBV5-1 and TRBJ2-1, is KAGVTQTPRYLIKTRGQQVTLSCSPISGHRSVSWYQQTPGQGLQFLFEYFSETQRNKGNFPGRFSGRQFSNSRSEMNVSTLELGDSALYLCASGTPRDEQFFGPGTRLTVL.